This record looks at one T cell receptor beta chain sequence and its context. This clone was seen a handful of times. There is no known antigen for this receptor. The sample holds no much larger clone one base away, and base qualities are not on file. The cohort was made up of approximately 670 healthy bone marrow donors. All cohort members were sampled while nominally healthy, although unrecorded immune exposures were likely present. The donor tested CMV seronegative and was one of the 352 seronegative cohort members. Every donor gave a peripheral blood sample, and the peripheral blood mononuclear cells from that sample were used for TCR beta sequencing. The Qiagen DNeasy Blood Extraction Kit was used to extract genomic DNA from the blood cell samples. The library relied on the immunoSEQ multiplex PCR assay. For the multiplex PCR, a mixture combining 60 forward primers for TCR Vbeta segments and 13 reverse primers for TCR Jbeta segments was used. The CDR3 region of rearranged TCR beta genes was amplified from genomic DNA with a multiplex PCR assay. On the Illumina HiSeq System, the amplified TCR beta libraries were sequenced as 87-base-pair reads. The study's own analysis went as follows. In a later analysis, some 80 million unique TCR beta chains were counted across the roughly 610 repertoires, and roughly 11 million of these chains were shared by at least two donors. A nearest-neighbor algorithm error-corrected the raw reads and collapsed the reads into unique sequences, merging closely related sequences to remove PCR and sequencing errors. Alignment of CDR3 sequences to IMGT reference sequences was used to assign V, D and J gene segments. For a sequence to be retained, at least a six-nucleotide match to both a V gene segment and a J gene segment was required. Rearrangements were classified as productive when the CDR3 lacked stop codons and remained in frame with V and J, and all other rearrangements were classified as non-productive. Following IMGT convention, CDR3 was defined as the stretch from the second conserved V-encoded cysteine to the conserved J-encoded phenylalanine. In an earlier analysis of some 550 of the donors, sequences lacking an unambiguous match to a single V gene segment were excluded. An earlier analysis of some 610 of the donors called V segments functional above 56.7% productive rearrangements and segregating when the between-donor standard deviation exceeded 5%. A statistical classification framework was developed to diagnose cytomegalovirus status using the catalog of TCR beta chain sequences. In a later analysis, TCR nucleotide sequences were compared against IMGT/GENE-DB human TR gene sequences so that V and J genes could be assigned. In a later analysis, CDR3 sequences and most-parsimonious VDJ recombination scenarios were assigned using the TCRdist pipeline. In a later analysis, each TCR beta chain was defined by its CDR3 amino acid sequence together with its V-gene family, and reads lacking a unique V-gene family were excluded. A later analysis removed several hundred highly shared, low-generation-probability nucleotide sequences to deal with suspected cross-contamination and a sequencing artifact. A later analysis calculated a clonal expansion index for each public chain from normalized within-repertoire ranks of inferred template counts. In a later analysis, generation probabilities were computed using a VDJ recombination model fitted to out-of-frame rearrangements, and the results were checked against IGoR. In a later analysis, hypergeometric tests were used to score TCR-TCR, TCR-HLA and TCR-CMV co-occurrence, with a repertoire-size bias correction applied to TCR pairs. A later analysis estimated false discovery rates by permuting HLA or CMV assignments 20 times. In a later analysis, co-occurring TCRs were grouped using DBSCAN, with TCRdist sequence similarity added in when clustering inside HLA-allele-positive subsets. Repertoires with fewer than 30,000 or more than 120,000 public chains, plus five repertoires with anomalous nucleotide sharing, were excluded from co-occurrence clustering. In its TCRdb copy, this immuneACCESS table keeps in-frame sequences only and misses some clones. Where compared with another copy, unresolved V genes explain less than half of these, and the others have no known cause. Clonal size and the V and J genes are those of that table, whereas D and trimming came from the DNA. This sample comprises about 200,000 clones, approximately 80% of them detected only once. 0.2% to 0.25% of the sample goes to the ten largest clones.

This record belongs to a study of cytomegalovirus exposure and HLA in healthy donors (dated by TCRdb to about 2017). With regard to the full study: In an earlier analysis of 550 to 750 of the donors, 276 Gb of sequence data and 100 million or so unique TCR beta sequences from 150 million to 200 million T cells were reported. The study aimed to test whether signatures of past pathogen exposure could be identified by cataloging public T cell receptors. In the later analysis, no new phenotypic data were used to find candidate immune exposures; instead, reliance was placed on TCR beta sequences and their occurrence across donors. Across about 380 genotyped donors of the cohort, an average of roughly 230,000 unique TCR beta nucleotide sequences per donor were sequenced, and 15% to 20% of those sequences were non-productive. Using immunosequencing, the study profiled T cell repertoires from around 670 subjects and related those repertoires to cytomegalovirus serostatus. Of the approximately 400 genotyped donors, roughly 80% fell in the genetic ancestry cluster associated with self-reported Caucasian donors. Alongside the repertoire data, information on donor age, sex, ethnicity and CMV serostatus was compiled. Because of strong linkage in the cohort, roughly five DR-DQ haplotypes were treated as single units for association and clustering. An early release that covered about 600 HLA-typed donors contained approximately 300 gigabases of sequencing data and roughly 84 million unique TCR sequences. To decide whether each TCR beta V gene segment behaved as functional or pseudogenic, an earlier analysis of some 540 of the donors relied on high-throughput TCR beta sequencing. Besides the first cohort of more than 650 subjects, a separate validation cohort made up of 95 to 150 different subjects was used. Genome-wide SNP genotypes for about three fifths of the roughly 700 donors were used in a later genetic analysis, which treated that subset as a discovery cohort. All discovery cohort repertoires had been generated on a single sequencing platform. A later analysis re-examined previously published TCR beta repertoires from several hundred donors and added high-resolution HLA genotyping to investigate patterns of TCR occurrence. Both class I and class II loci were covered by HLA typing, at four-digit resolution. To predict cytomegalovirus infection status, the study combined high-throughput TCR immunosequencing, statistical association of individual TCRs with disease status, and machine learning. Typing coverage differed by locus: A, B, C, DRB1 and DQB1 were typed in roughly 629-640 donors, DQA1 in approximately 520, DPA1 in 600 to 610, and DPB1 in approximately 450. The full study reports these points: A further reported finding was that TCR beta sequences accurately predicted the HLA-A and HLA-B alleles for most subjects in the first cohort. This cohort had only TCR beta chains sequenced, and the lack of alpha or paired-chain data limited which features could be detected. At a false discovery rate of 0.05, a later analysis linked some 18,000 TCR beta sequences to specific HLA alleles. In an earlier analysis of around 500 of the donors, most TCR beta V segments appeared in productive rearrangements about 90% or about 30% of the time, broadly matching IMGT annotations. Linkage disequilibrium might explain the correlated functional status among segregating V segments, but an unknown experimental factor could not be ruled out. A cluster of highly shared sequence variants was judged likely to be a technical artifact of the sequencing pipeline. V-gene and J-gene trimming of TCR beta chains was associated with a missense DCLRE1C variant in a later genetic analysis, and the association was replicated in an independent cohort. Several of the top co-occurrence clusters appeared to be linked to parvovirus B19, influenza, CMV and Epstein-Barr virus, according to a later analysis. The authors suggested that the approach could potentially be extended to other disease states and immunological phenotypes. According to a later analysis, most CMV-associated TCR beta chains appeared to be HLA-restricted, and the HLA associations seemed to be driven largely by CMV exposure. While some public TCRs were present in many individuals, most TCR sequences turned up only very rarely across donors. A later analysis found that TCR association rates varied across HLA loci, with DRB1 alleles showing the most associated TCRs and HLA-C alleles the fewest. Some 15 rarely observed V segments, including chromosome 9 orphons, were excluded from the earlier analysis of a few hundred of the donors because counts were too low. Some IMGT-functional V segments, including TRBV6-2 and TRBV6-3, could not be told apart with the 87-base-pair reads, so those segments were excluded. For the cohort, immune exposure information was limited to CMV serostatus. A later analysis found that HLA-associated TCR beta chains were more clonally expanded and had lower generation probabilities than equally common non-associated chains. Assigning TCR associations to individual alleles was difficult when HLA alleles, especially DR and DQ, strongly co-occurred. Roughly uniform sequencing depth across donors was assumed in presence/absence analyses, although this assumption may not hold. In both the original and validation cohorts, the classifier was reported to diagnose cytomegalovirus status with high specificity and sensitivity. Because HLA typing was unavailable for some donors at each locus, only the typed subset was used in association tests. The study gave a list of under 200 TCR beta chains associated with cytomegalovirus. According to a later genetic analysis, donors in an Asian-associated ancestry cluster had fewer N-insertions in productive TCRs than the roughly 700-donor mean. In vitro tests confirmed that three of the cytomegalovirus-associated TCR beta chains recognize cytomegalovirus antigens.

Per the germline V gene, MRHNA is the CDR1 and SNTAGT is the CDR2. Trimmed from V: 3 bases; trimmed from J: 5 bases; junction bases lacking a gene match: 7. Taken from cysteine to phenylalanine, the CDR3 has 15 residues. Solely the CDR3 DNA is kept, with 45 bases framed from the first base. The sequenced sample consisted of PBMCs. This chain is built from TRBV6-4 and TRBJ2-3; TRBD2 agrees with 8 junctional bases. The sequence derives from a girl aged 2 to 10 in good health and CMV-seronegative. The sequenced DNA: TGTGCCAGCAGTGAGGCAGCGGGGGTGGGAGATACGCAGTATTTT. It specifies CASSEAAGVGDTQYF.